These 10 T cell receptor beta chains were sequenced from one sample in a study of cytomegalovirus exposure and HLA in healthy donors (dated by TCRdb to between 2016 and 2019). The library was obtained by the immunoSEQ multiplex PCR assay. For the multiplex PCR, a mixture combining 60 forward primers for TCR Vbeta segments and 13 reverse primers for TCR Jbeta segments was used. In its TCRdb copy, this immuneACCESS table keeps in-frame sequences only and misses some clones. Where compared with another copy, unresolved V genes explain less than half of these, and the others have no known cause. For this sample there are roughly 120,000 clones; 65% to 75% appear just once. The leading ten clones occupy roughly 12% of the sample. Source material: PBMCs. Receptors were obtained from a woman aged 45-65 years in good health and CMV-seropositive.

The chain employs TRBV27 and TRBJ1-2; a possible D gene is TRBD1 (6 bases). The V gene lost 5 bases and the J gene lost 3 bases, with 10 bases spanning the gap. CDR1 is MNHEY, CDR2 SMNVEV, per germline (reference sequence). The CDR3 loop spans 13 amino acids. The chain's CDR3 is CASSTHRDYGYTF. The CDR3 DNA follows: TGTGCCAGCAGTACGCACAGGGACTATGGCTACACCTTC.

The chain has TRBV28 and TRBJ2-2; no clear D. Per germline, CDR1 MDHEN and CDR2 SYDVKM. The V gene lost 5 bases and the J gene lost 1 base, with 8 bases spanning the gap. There are 14 residues in the CDR3. CDR3 loop: CASSIARNTGELFF. The CDR3 DNA sequence: TGTGCCAGCAGTATAGCCAGGAACACCGGGGAGCTGTTTTTT.

The chain is built from TRBV18 and TRBJ1-2; D is perhaps TRBD1 (6 bases). There are 16 residues in the CDR3. CDR1 KGHSH and CDR2 LQKENI come from the germline V gene. Trimming removed 2 bases from V and 4 bases from J, with 17 bases in between. CDR3 region: CASSPGSQGQAYGYTF. The CDR3 bases are TGTGCCAGCTCACCAGGGTCGCAGGGGCAGGCCTATGGCTACACCTTC.

The table lists this clone with a count of one. The chain combines TRBV7-2 with TRBJ2-1, with D possibly TRBD2 on 6 matching bases. V was clipped by 2 bases and J by 6 bases, with 8 bases between them. The CDR3 extends over 13 amino acids. Germline V lookup: CDR1 SGHTA, CDR2 FQGNSA. The CDR3 DNA sequence: TGTGCCAGCAGCTTATGGGGAGGCAATGAGCAGTTCTTC. It yields the protein CASSLWGGNEQFF.

The V gene is TRBV6-1, the J gene TRBJ1-5; 7 nucleotides align to TRBD1. Germline CDR1 and CDR2: MNHNS and SASEGT. J lost 6 bases, V lost 6 bases, and 11 bases had no gene match. The length of the CDR3 is 15 residues. DNA of the CDR3: TGTGCCAGCAGGGGACCCGACAGGGTTCGTCAGCCCCAGCATTTT. It is translated as CASRGPDRVRQPQHF.

The gene calls are TRBV15 and TRBJ1-1, with a possible D match to TRBD1 (5 bases). The CDR3 totals 15 residues. The V gene's germline CDR1 is LNHNV and CDR2 YYDKDF (reference sequence). V lost 3 bases and J 3 bases, leaving 14 bases between the germline ends. The CDR3 DNA reads as TGTGCCACCAGCAGGGCGGCCGGGGGTGACACTGAAGCTTTCTTT. This encodes CATSRAAGGDTEAFF.

This clone was found once. This chain connects TRBV7-7 to TRBJ2-1; a possible D gene is TRBD1 (6 bases). V was clipped by 2 bases and J by 1 base, with 15 bases between them. This CDR3 is built from 17 residues. Germline V CDR1 and CDR2: SSHAT, FNYEAQ (reference sequence). In nucleotides, the CDR3 is TGTGCCAGCAGCTTAAGACCGGACAGATTTTCCTACAATGAGCAGTTCTTC. It yields the protein CASSLRPDRFSYNEQFF.

The chain carries TRBV30 and TRBJ1-5; D is unresolved. V lost 0 bases and J 7 bases, leaving 13 bases between the germline ends. This CDR3 is built from 14 residues. Germline-derived CDR1 and CDR2 are GTSNPN and SVGIG (reference sequence). The CDR3, as DNA: TGTGCCTGGAGTGTAGGAGGTATGGGACAGCCCCAGCATTTT. It encodes CAWSVGGMGQPQHF. Full variable domain (missing parts from reference TRBV30 and TRBJ1-5): SQTIHQWPATLVQPVGSPLSLECTVEGTSNPNLYWYRQAAGRGLQLLFYSVGIGQISSEVPQNLSASRPQDRQFILSSKKLLLSDSGFYLCAWSVGGMGQPQHFGDGTRLSIL.

This CDR3 reads CASSLSTSGSGDTQYF. The CDR3 DNA is TGTGCCAGCAGTTTATCGACTAGCGGGAGCGGAGATACGCAGTATTTT. This rearrangement joins TRBV27 to TRBJ2-3, with 12 bases lining up with TRBD2. V lost 0 bases, J lost 5 bases, and 3 bases stayed unmatched. Germline V gene data show CDR1 as MNHEY and CDR2 as SMNVEV (reference sequence). The length of the CDR3 is 16 residues.

This chain joins TRBV5-5 and TRBJ2-7, with TRBD2 as a possible D gene (6 bases). Germline CDR1 and CDR2: SGHKS and YYEKEE (reference sequence). Trimming removed 3 bases from V and 0 bases from J, with 10 bases in between. CDR3 size: 14 residues. CDR3 nucleotides: TGTGCCAGCAGCTATGGGACTTCCTCCTACGAGCAGTACTTC. Its protein is CASSYGTSSYEQYF.